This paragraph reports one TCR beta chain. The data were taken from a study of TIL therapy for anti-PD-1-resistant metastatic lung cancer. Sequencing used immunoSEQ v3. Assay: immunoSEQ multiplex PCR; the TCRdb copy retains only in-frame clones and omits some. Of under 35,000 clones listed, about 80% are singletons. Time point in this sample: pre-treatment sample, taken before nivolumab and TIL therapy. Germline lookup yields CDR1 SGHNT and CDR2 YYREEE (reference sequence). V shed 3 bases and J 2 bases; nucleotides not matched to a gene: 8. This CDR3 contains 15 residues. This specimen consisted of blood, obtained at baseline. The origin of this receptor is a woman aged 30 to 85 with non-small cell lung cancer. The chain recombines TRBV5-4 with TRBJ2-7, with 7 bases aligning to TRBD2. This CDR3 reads CASSWAGAGTYEQYF. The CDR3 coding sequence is TGTGCCAGCAGCTGGGCGGGAGCGGGCACCTACGAGCAGTACTTC. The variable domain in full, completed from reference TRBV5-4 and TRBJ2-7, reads ETGVTQSPTHLIKTRGQQVTLRCSSQSGHNTVSWYQQALGQGPQFIFQYYREEENGRGNFPPRFSGLQFPNYSSELNVNALELDDSALYLCASSWAGAGTYEQYFGPGTRLTVT.